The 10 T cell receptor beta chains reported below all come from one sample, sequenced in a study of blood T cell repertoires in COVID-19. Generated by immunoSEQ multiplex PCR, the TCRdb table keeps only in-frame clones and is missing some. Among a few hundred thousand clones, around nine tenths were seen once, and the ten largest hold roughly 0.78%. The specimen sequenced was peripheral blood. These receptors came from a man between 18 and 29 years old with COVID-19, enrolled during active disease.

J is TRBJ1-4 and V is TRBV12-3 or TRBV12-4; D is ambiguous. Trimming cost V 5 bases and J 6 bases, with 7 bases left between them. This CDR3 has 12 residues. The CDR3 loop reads CASSTRYEKLFF. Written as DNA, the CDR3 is TGTGCCAGCAGTACCCGGTATGAAAAACTGTTTTTT.

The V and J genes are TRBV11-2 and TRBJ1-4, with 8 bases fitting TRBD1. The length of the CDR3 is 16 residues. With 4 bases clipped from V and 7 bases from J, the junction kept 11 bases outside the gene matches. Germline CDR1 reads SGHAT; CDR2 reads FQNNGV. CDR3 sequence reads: CASSSSPGGKGEKLFF. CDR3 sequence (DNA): TGTGCCAGCAGCTCATCTCCAGGGGGCAAGGGTGAAAAACTGTTTTTT.

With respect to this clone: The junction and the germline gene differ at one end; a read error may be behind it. This chain's CDR3 is CASRQGYRGRRQETQYF. As DNA, the CDR3 is TGCGCCAGCAGACAAGGATACAGGGGGCGCCGCCAAGAGACCCAGTACTTC. V gene TRBV4-1 combines with J gene TRBJ2-5; 9 nucleotides align to TRBD1. Germline values: CDR1 MGHRA, CDR2 YSYEKL. The CDR3 length is 17 residues.

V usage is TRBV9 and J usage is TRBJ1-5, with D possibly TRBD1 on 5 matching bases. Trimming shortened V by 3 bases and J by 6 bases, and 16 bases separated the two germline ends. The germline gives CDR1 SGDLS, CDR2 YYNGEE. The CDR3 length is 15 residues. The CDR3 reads CASSEGTISGQPQHF. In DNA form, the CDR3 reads TGTGCCAGCAGCGAGGGGACTATTTCGGGTCAGCCCCAGCATTTT.

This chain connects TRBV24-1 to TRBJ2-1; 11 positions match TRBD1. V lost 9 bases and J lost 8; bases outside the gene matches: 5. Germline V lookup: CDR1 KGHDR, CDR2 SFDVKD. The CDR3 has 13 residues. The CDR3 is CATGQGAFHEQFF. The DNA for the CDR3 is TGTGCCACCGGACAGGGGGCTTTTCATGAGCAGTTCTTC.

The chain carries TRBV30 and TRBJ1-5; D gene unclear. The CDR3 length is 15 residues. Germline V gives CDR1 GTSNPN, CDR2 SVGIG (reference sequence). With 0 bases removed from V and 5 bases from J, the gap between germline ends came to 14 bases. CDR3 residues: CAWSVVQAGDQPQHF. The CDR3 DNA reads TGTGCCTGGAGTGTCGTCCAGGCAGGTGATCAGCCCCAGCATTTT.

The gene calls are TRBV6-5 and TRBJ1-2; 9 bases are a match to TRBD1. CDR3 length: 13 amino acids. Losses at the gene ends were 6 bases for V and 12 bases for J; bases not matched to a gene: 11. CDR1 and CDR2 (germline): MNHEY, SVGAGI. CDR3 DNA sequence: TGTGCCAGCAGGGGGGACAGGGAGGGGCTTGACACCTTC. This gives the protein CASRGDREGLDTF.

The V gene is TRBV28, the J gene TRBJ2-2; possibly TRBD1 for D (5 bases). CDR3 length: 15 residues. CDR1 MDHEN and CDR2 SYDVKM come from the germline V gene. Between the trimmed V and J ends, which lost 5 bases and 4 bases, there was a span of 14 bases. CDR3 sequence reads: CASSPSPGFTGELFF. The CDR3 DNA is TGTGCCAGCAGTCCATCCCCAGGGTTCACCGGGGAGCTGTTTTTT.

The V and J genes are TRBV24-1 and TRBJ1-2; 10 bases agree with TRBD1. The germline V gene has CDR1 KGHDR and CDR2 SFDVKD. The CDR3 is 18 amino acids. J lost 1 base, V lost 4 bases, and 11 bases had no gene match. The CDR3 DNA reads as TGTGCCACCAGTGACTCACCCGGGACAGGGGTTGGTAACTATGGCTACACCTTC. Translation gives CATSDSPGTGVGNYGYTF.

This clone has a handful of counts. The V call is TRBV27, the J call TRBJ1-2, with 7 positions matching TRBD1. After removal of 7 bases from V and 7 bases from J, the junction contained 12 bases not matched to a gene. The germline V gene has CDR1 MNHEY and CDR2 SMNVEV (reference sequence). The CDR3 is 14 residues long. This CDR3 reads CASTTWSEGAGYTF. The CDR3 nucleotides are TGTGCCAGCACCACGTGGTCGGAGGGGGCTGGCTACACCTTC.